This T cell receptor (beta chain) was identified in a study of post-analysis software for immune sequencing data. Study context: As for disease course, relapsing-remitting, secondary progressive and progressive-relapsing multiple sclerosis were all included.

The CDR3 spans 13 residues. The ends lost 5 bases at V and 11 bases at J; junction bases unmatched: 11. Germline lookup yields CDR1 SGHTA and CDR2 FQGNSA. TCR beta cDNA libraries included unique molecular identifiers. Approximately 500,000 cDNA molecules were recovered from an input of roughly 0.85 to 10 million T cells. In TCRdb, the PCR reads were re-called with MiXCR into one record per CDR3 protein. The repertoire includes hundreds of thousands of distinct CDR3 sequences, approximately 60% of them detected once, and around 10% sits in the top ten. This clonotype was seen a handful of times. What it binds is unknown. General study findings and limits: The study found significantly lower normalized Chao1 diversity in multiple sclerosis patients than in controls. F measure grouped same-batch samples tightly together. Comparison of patients with controls showed roughly five TRBV segments more frequent in patients, TRBV5-6, TRBV5-1 and TRBV20-1 among them.

The sequence was obtained from a girl aged 2-10 years with multiple sclerosis. The sample taken for sequencing was blood. The chain carries TRBV7-2 and TRBJ2-5, with TRBD1 matching 7 bases. The CDR3 region has the DNA TGTGCCAGCAGCCCCGGGCAGGGGGTGGAGCAGTACTTC. This codes for CASSPGQGVEQYF.